This T cell receptor (beta chain) was recorded in a study of T cells after yellow fever vaccination. Study-wide results and limits: Contamination by abundant bulk-population clonotypes could be present in FACS-sorted repertoires. The booster saw the reappearance of most primary-vaccination clones (nearly 98% CD4, almost 90% CD8). By day 5 rather than day 15, the secondary response had peaked, though it was weaker.

They built TCR cDNA with 5'RACE template switching, a step that put in a universal primer site and UMIs. TCRdb re-called the 5' RACE reads through MiXCR, storing one row per CDR3 protein. The sample carries about 630,000 distinct CDR3 sequences, approximately 13% recorded once. In this sample, this clonotype turned up many times. Its target is not known. This TCR was sampled from a man in his thirties or forties who received the YFV17D yellow fever vaccine. Source: PBMCs, taken on the day of the yellow fever booster vaccination.

CDR3 residues: CSVGGAPTSGGTDTQYF. The CDR3 coding sequence is TGCAGCGTTGGGGGAGCCCCTACTAGCGGGGGCACAGATACGCAGTATTTT. The V and J genes are TRBV29-1 and TRBJ2-3; 10 bases agree with TRBD2. This CDR3 region has 17 residues. Germline V gives CDR1 SQVTM, CDR2 ANQGSEA. Losses at the gene ends were 4 bases for V and 1 base for J; bases not matched to a gene: 11.